The text below deals with one T cell receptor beta chain. Its antigen remains unknown. Single viable CD3+CD4+CD8-CD45RO+ cells were sorted as the memory CD4+ T cells. Donors' CMV status reflects serum IgG against pp150, pp28, p38, p52. Sequenced by immunoSEQ multiplex PCR; TCRdb stores in-frame clones only, minus some. Here the sample spans roughly 53,000 clones, roughly 72% being singletons. The length of the CDR3 is 15 residues. The germline V gene encodes CDR1 MDHEN and CDR2 SYDVKM. Losses at the gene ends were 6 bases for V and 6 bases for J; bases not matched to a gene: 12. These data are taken from a study of memory CD4+ T cells and cytomegalovirus serostatus. Study-level results: The CMV-associated TCR signature appears largely within the CD4+ memory repertoire. Median bootstrapped AUC for CMV status was about 0.95 originally, less than 0.92 US-trained. About 40% of the roughly 160 known CMV-associated TCRbeta sequences appeared in CD4+ memory.

The chain uses TRBV28 and TRBJ2-7; 9 nucleotides match TRBD1. This clonotype was sampled from an adult in good health and CMV-seronegative. The sequenced sample consisted of memory CD4+ T cells from blood. CDR3 amino acids: CASRPPGTGKREQYF. The CDR3, as DNA: TGTGCCAGCAGGCCCCCCGGGACAGGGAAGCGCGAGCAGTACTTC.